This T cell receptor beta chain was captured by sequencing in a study of cytomegalovirus exposure and HLA in healthy donors (dated by TCRdb to between 2016 and 2019). For context, the study as a whole: According to an earlier analysis of a few hundred of the donors, about 179 million T cells yielded 117 million unique TCR beta sequences and 250 to 350 Gb of sequence data. The genetic ancestry cluster associated with self-reported Caucasian donors included 81% of the 300 to 400 genotyped donors. The study aimed to test whether cataloging public T cell receptors could reveal signatures of past pathogen exposure. In a later analysis, previously published TCR beta repertoires from 600 to 850 donors were re-analyzed and high-resolution HLA genotyping was added so that TCR occurrence patterns could be studied. Donor age, sex, ethnicity and CMV serostatus were compiled together with the repertoire data. The number of donors typed differed by locus, with about 629-630 for A, B, C, DRB1 and DQB1, roughly 550 for DQA1, some 570 for DPA1, and some 440 for DPB1. An early release covering roughly 640 HLA-typed donors comprised 300 to 350 gigabases of sequencing data and roughly 86 million unique TCR sequences. A later genetic analysis took genome-wide SNP genotypes for 398 of the 666 donors and used that subset as a discovery cohort. On average, roughly 250,000 unique TCR beta nucleotide sequences were sequenced per donor among 350 to 400 genotyped donors of the cohort, with roughly 18% of those sequences being non-productive. The later analysis used no new phenotypic data to find candidate immune exposures, relying instead on TCR beta sequences and their occurrence across donors. To predict cytomegalovirus infection status, the study brought together high-throughput TCR immunosequencing, statistical association of individual TCRs with disease status, and machine learning. In an earlier analysis of a few hundred of the donors, high-throughput TCR beta sequencing was used to judge whether each TCR beta V gene segment behaved as functional or pseudogenic. HLA typing covered class I and class II loci at four-digit resolution. Besides the first cohort of roughly 700 subjects, a separate validation cohort made up of 120 different subjects was used. The study used immunosequencing to profile the T cell repertoires of about 670 subjects and linked those repertoires to cytomegalovirus serostatus. Every discovery cohort repertoire had been produced on one sequencing platform. Several DR-DQ haplotypes were treated as single units for association and clustering because of strong linkage in the cohort. The paper's findings and limits, for the study overall: The study gave a list of about 160 TCR beta chains associated with cytomegalovirus. Across donors, most TCR sequences were observed very rarely, whereas some public TCRs were present in many individuals. In vitro tests confirmed that a few of the cytomegalovirus-associated TCR beta chains recognize cytomegalovirus antigens. A later genetic analysis reported fewer N-insertions in productive TCRs among donors in an Asian-associated ancestry cluster than the roughly 700-donor mean. According to a later analysis, TCR association rates differed among HLA loci, with DRB1 alleles showing the most associated TCRs and HLA-C alleles showing the fewest. In a later analysis, most CMV-associated TCR beta chains were found to appear HLA-restricted, with HLA associations seemingly driven largely by CMV exposure. Presence/absence analyses assumed roughly uniform sequencing depth across donors, an assumption that may not hold. For the cohort, immune exposure information was limited to CMV serostatus. The cohort was sequenced for TCR beta chains only, and without alpha or paired-chain data the features that could be detected were limited. The authors suggested that the approach could potentially be extended to other disease states and immunological phenotypes. About 17 rarely observed V segments, including chromosome 9 orphons, were excluded from the earlier analysis of some 590 of the donors because counts were too low. Because some donors lacked HLA typing at each locus, the association tests relied only on the typed subset. According to a later analysis, parvovirus B19, influenza, CMV and Epstein-Barr virus appeared linked to several top co-occurrence clusters. A further reported finding was that TCR beta sequences accurately predicted the HLA-A and HLA-B alleles for most subjects in the first cohort. In both the original and validation cohorts, the classifier was reported to diagnose cytomegalovirus status with high specificity and sensitivity. A cluster of highly shared sequence variants was judged likely to represent a technical artifact of the sequencing pipeline. V-gene and J-gene trimming of TCR beta chains was associated with a missense DCLRE1C variant in a later genetic analysis, and the association was replicated in an independent cohort. A later analysis associated around 16,000 TCR beta sequences with specific HLA alleles at a false discovery rate of 0.05. In a later analysis, HLA-associated TCR beta chains were found to be more clonally expanded and to have lower generation probabilities than equally common non-associated chains. Linkage disequilibrium might explain the correlated functional status among segregating V segments, but an unknown experimental factor could not be excluded. Because the 87-base-pair reads could not distinguish some IMGT-functional V segments, including TRBV6-2 and TRBV6-3, those segments were excluded. An earlier analysis of approximately 500 of the donors showed that most TCR beta V segments appeared in productive rearrangements either about 90% or about 30% of the time, which broadly matched IMGT annotations. Strong co-occurrence of HLA alleles, especially DR and DQ, made assigning TCR associations to individual alleles difficult.

In total, about 650 healthy bone marrow donors made up the cohort. At the time of sampling, every cohort member was nominally healthy, though immune exposures that went unrecorded were likely present. The donor tested CMV seronegative and was one of the 352 seronegative cohort members. A peripheral blood sample was collected from each donor, and TCR beta sequencing was performed on peripheral blood mononuclear cells. Genomic DNA extraction from the blood cell samples was performed with the Qiagen DNeasy Blood Extraction Kit. With regard to this clone: The antigen it binds to is not known.

The method was the immunoSEQ multiplex PCR assay. A mixture of 60 forward primers for TCR Vbeta segments and 13 reverse primers for TCR Jbeta segments was used in the multiplex PCR. Amplification of the CDR3 region of rearranged TCR beta genes was performed with a multiplex PCR assay on genomic DNA. On the Illumina HiSeq System, the amplified TCR beta libraries were sequenced as 87-base-pair reads. The study's processing was this. A later analysis counted 75 million to 100 million unique TCR beta chains across the approximately 700 repertoires, and around 9.9 million of these chains were shared by at least two donors. To remove PCR and sequencing errors, raw reads were error-corrected and collapsed into unique sequences using a nearest-neighbor algorithm that merged closely related sequences. CDR3 sequences were aligned to IMGT reference sequences to assign V, D and J gene segments. Each retained sequence needed at least a six-nucleotide match to both a V gene segment and a J gene segment. Rearrangements were called productive when the CDR3 lacked stop codons and stayed in frame with V and J; all others were non-productive. Following IMGT convention, CDR3 was defined as the stretch from the second conserved V-encoded cysteine up to the conserved J-encoded phenylalanine. Sequences without an unambiguous match to a single V gene segment were excluded from the earlier analysis of several hundred of the donors. An earlier analysis of a few hundred of the donors classified V segments as functional when productive rearrangements were above 56.7% and as segregating when the standard deviation between donors was above 5%. A statistical classification framework was built to diagnose cytomegalovirus status from the catalog of TCR beta chain sequences. In a later analysis, V and J genes were assigned by comparing TCR nucleotide sequences against IMGT/GENE-DB human TR gene sequences. In a later analysis, CDR3 sequences and most-parsimonious VDJ recombination scenarios were assigned using the TCRdist pipeline. In a later analysis, every TCR beta chain was defined by the combination of its CDR3 amino acid sequence and its V-gene family, and reads without a unique V-gene family were dropped. In a later analysis, 500 to 700 highly shared, low-generation-probability nucleotide sequences were removed to address suspected cross-contamination and a sequencing artifact. For each public chain, a later analysis derived a clonal expansion index from normalized ranks of inferred template counts within each repertoire. In a later analysis, generation probabilities were computed using a VDJ recombination model fitted to out-of-frame rearrangements, and the results were checked against IGoR. In a later analysis, hypergeometric tests were used to score TCR-TCR, TCR-HLA and TCR-CMV co-occurrence, with a repertoire-size bias correction applied to TCR pairs. A later analysis estimated false discovery rates by permuting HLA or CMV assignments 20 times. In a later analysis, co-occurring TCRs were grouped using DBSCAN, with TCRdist sequence similarity added in when clustering inside HLA-allele-positive subsets. Repertoires with fewer than 30,000 or more than 120,000 public chains, plus five repertoires with anomalous nucleotide sharing, were excluded from co-occurrence clustering. What TCRdb holds here is the immuneACCESS table cut down to in-frame rearrangements. Part of the clones is not present; checked against another copy, under half of the missing clones reflect an unresolved V gene, and the others are unexplained. D and trimming were read from the DNA, whereas the V and J calls and clone size are those reported in that table. This sample's listing comprises some 72,000 clones. Clones ranked in the top ten supply approximately 0.78% of the sample.

CDR1 and CDR2 are read off the germline V gene as SQVTM and ANQGSEA. The junction shows trimming of 4 bases on V and 3 bases on J, plus 16 bases between the germline ends. The CDR3 goes from the cysteine to the phenylalanine over 14 residues. Left in the record is the CDR3 DNA by itself, 42 bases read in frame from the first base. This chain is built from TRBV29-1 and TRBJ2-7; possibly the D gene is TRBD2, per 6 matching bases. This sequence originates from a boy between 10 and 17 years old in good health and CMV-seronegative. Sequencing was done on a sample of PBMCs. The DNA reads as follows: TGCAGCGTTGGTACGGACTATACCGACTACGAGCAGTACTTC. It specifies CSVGTDYTDYEQYF.